A single sample is the source of the 30 T cell receptor beta chains below, sequenced in a study of OX40 agonist ivuxolimab in advanced cancers. Assay: immunoSEQ multiplex PCR; the TCRdb copy retains only in-frame clones and omits some. The sample includes fewer than 40,000 clones, over 60% of them seen just once. The sample here was CD4+ or CD8+ T cells sorted from blood, taken in a trial of the OX40 agonist ivuxolimab. The receptors here all came from an adult with an advanced solid tumor such as melanoma, head and neck, liver or kidney cancer.

The chain has TRBV18 and TRBJ2-1, with D possibly matching TRBD2 (5 bases). The CDR3 is 14 residues long. Trimming took off 2 bases at V and 6 bases at J, with 11 bases between the two ends. Germline V gene sequence: CDR1 KGHSH, CDR2 LQKENI. The CDR3 spells CASSPGQRPNEQFF. The CDR3 DNA is TGTGCCAGCTCACCAGGGCAGCGGCCCAATGAGCAGTTCTTC.

The J gene is TRBJ2-3, the V gene TRBV23-1; D is unclear. TRBV23-1 is placed among ORFs of uncertain function. Trimming took off 2 bases at V and 1 base at J, with 1 base between the two ends. The CDR3 sequence is 12 residues long. The CDR3, as DNA: TGCGCCAGCAGTCAAGGCACAGATACGCAGTATTTT. This sequence encodes CASSQGTDTQYF.

The rearrangement joins TRBV6-7 to TRBJ2-7, with TRBD1 matching 11 bases. TRBV6-7 has ORF status, its function being uncertain. The trim removed 4 bases at V and 7 bases at J, leaving 9 bases unmatched. The CDR3 totals 15 residues. The CDR3 reads CASSSLDRGLGEQYF. CDR3 nucleotides: TGTGCCAGCAGTTCCCTGGACAGGGGGCTCGGAGAGCAGTACTTC.

J is TRBJ2-7 and V is TRBV5-8; D may be TRBD1 or TRBD2 (5 bases each). V lost 4 bases and J 0 bases, leaving 17 bases between the germline ends. The CDR3 covers 16 residues. From germline, CDR1 is SGHTS and CDR2 YDEGEE. The CDR3 DNA reads TGTGCCAGCAGCCCTAGGACGGGACCGAGCTCCTACGAGCAGTACTTC. It is translated as CASSPRTGPSSYEQYF.

This rearrangement joins TRBV5-6 to TRBJ1-3; D is undetermined. V gave up 2 bases and J gave up 4 bases, with 13 bases separating them. CDR1 and CDR2 (germline): SGHDT, YYEEEE. The CDR3 runs to 15 residues. The CDR3 sequence is CASSFSPSGGNTIYF. The CDR3 nucleotides read TGTGCCAGCAGCTTCTCGCCTTCCGGAGGAAACACCATATATTTT.

This clone appeared a few times. The chain carries TRBV10-3 and TRBJ2-1; 8 bases line up with TRBD2. CDR1 and CDR2 from the germline V gene are ENHRY and SYGVKD. V shed 9 bases, J shed 5 bases, and the junction held 12 bases outside the gene matches. The CDR3 loop spans 15 amino acids. CDR3 coding DNA: TGTGCCATTAAAAGGAGCGGGGGCACAAACAATGAGCAGTTCTTC. Residues: CAIKRSGGTNNEQFF.

This chain links TRBV2 with TRBJ2-2; D not resolved. The V end lost 6 bases, the J end lost 5 bases, and 10 bases lay between the germline ends. Per germline, CDR1 SNHLY and CDR2 FYNNEI. CDR3 length: 13 amino acids. The DNA of the CDR3 is TGTGCCAGCAGGGAAAAGAGGACCGGGGAGCTGTTTTTT. It codes for CASREKRTGELFF.

The chain employs TRBV30 and TRBJ2-5; D is unresolved. Germline-derived CDR1 and CDR2 are GTSNPN and SVGIG (reference sequence). The CDR3 totals 13 residues. V was cut by 5 bases and J by 0 bases, with 10 bases left in between. CDR3 DNA sequence: TGTGCCTGGGCTGGTGTGTACCAAGAGACCCAGTACTTC. Amino acids: CAWAGVYQETQYF.

The rearrangement joins TRBV7-3 to TRBJ1-2; no clear D gene. Trimming shortened V by 3 bases and J by 4 bases, and 9 bases separated the two germline ends. CDR1 and CDR2 from the germline V gene are SGHTA and FQGTGA. The CDR3 has 13 residues. The chain's CDR3 is CASSFVWGYGYTF. CDR3 coding DNA: TGTGCCAGCAGCTTCGTTTGGGGCTATGGCTACACCTTC.

In its sample, this clone was seen a few times. V and J are TRBV2 and TRBJ2-3, with D perhaps given as TRBD1 or TRBD2 (5 bases each). The CDR3 has 14 amino acids. V was trimmed by 8 bases and J by 0 bases, leaving 12 bases between them. Germline V gives CDR1 SNHLY, CDR2 FYNNEI. CDR3 sequence: CASRVGASTDTQYF. The DNA for the CDR3 is TGTGCCAGCCGGGTCGGGGCTAGCACAGATACGCAGTATTTT.

The rearrangement links TRBV29-1 to TRBJ2-1; D not certain. V was shortened by 5 bases and J by 8 bases, with 13 bases between the two germline ends. Germline lookup yields CDR1 SQVTM and CDR2 ANQGSEA. The length of the CDR3 is 12 residues. The CDR3 loop is CSVRLHAYEQFF. CDR3 coding DNA: TGCAGCGTTAGGCTGCATGCCTATGAGCAGTTCTTC.

This chain links TRBV6-1 with TRBJ2-5, with a weak D call TRBD1 (6 bases). Germline loops: CDR1 MNHNS, CDR2 SASEGT. The CDR3 contains 14 residues. Trimming cost V 2 bases and J 4 bases, with 11 bases left between them. The CDR3 DNA reads as TGTGCCAGCAGTGAACCACAGGGCGGAGAGACCCAGTACTTC. Protein sequence: CASSEPQGGETQYF.

In DNA form, the CDR3 reads TGTGCCAGCAGCCCCCCTGCCTACGAGCAGTACTTC. It yields the protein CASSPPAYEQYF. The chain is built from TRBV6-5 and TRBJ2-7, with D hard to call. The CDR3 is made up of 12 amino acids. CDR1 and CDR2 (germline): MNHEY, SVGAGI. Trimming removed 6 bases at V and 2 bases at J, with 8 bases between.

This clone was seen more than once but under ten times. The chain is built from TRBV5-1 and TRBJ2-5; maybe TRBD2 (5 bases). CDR1 SGHRS and CDR2 YFSETQ come from the germline V gene. The CDR3 is 14 amino acids. V lost 2 bases, J lost 4 bases, and 12 bases lay in between. This CDR3 is CASSLEGLGETQYF. CDR3 DNA sequence: TGCGCCAGCAGCTTAGAGGGTCTTGGAGAGACCCAGTACTTC.

The rearrangement uses TRBV5-4 and TRBJ2-3; 10 bases fit TRBD2. The J segment lost 5 bases and the V segment lost 3 bases, leaving 6 bases of the junction unmatched. Looked up from germline, CDR1 is SGHNT and CDR2 is YYREEE (reference sequence). The CDR3 extends over 15 amino acids. Here the CDR3 DNA reads TGTGCCAGCAGCTCCCCCAGCGGGGGGGTAGATACGCAGTATTTT. Amino acids: CASSSPSGGVDTQYF.

V is TRBV30 and J is TRBJ1-3, with D possibly being TRBD1 (5 bases). Germline V gene data show CDR1 as GTSNPN and CDR2 as SVGIG (reference sequence). The CDR3 loop spans 13 amino acids. V lost 7 bases and J lost 0, with 10 bases in between. The DNA for the CDR3 is TGTGCCTTGACAGCAAACTCTGGAAACACCATATATTTT. Translated, it gives CALTANSGNTIYF.

J is TRBJ2-5 and V is TRBV28; either TRBD1 or TRBD2 may supply D (5 bases each). With the DNA end fitting TRBJ2-7 better, the J assignment may be wrong. Germline V gene data show CDR1 as MDHEN and CDR2 as SYDVKM. The CDR3 covers 15 residues. The CDR3 DNA follows: TGTGCCAGCTCCGAGGGGAGAGGGCTTGGTAACGAGCAGTACTTC. Protein product: CASSEGRGLGNEQYF.

The chain uses TRBV18 and TRBJ2-7; TRBD1 agrees at 10 bases. The V gene end was trimmed by 6 bases and the J gene end by 2 bases; junction bases not matched to a gene: 10. The germline gives CDR1 KGHSH, CDR2 LQKENI. This CDR3 comprises 16 residues. Written as DNA, the CDR3 is TGTGCCAGCTCCCCGGGGGGACAGGGGTTTCCCTACGAGCAGTACTTC. Translating gives CASSPGGQGFPYEQYF.

The rearrangement links TRBV6-6 to TRBJ2-7, with 7 bases identical to TRBD1. V was pared by 0 bases and J by 10 bases, with 3 bases of the junction left unmatched. This CDR3 comprises 12 residues. The V gene's germline CDR1 is MNHNY and CDR2 SVGAGI (reference sequence). DNA of the CDR3: TGTGCCAGCAGTTACTCGACAGGGCGCCAGTACTTC. Translated, it gives CASSYSTGRQYF.

DNA of the CDR3: TGTGCCAGCCGTCCTCCAGGGGGCTGGGATCAGCCCCAGCATTTT. Amino acids: CASRPPGGWDQPQHF. The chain joins TRBV18 to TRBJ1-5, with 8 bases lining up with TRBD1. The CDR3 loop spans 15 amino acids. V lost 8 bases to trimming and J lost 5 bases; unmatched junction nucleotides: 11. The germline V gene has CDR1 KGHSH and CDR2 LQKENI. Based on the CDR3 plus reference TRBV18 and TRBJ1-5, the full variable domain is NAGVMQNPRHLVRRRGQEARLRCSPMKGHSHVYWYRQLPEEGLKFMVYLQKENIIDESGMPKERFSAEFPKEGPSILRIQQVVRGDSAAYFCASRPPGGWDQPQHFGDGTRLSIL.

The chain's CDR3 is CASSLGAVAGGRSDTQYF. The DNA for the CDR3 is TGTGCCAGCAGCTTGGGAGCTGTAGCGGGGGGGCGGTCAGATACGCAGTATTTT. V is TRBV7-6 and J is TRBJ2-3; the match to TRBD2 covers 11 bases. The CDR3 length is 18 residues. J gave up 4 bases and V 3 bases, and 12 bases lay outside the gene matches. Germline CDR1 reads SGHVS; CDR2 reads FNYEAQ.

The chain uses TRBV18 and TRBJ2-7; possible D gene TRBD1, 6 bases. Trimming cost V 4 bases and J 7 bases, with 17 bases left between them. Germline V CDR1 and CDR2: KGHSH, LQKENI. The CDR3 is made up of 14 amino acids. The CDR3 region has the DNA TGTGCCAGCTCACAACGGGACAAGATGATGGAGCAGTACTTC. It translates to CASSQRDKMMEQYF.

The chain recombines TRBV19 with TRBJ2-5; a possible D gene is TRBD1 (6 bases). The CDR3 loop spans 15 amino acids. V was cut by 3 bases and J by 4 bases, with 15 bases left in between. Germline assignment: CDR1 LNHDA and CDR2 SQIVND (reference sequence). The CDR3 DNA is TGTGCCAGTAGTATCAACAGGGCGGTGGGAGAGACCCAGTACTTC. Protein: CASSINRAVGETQYF.

V and J are TRBV2 and TRBJ2-7, with 9 bases identical to TRBD1. The junction had 9 bases not matched to a gene; V was cut back by 6 bases and J by 6 bases. The CDR3 runs to 14 residues. Germline lookup yields CDR1 SNHLY and CDR2 FYNNEI. CDR3 protein: CASRPGTGTAEQYF. The CDR3 nucleotides are TGTGCCAGCAGACCCGGGACAGGGACGGCCGAGCAGTACTTC. Drawing the rest from reference TRBV2 and TRBJ2-7, the complete variable domain is EPEVTQTPSHQVTQMGQEVILRCVPISNHLYFYWYRQILGQKVEFLVSFYNNEISEKSEIFDDQFSVERPDGSNFTLKIRSTKLEDSAMYFCASRPGTGTAEQYFGPGTRLTVT.

The V gene is TRBV18, the J gene TRBJ1-5; D unresolved. The germline V and J ends were trimmed by 2 bases and 9 bases, with 11 bases remaining between them. The CDR3 contains 13 residues. Germline CDR1 and CDR2: KGHSH and LQKENI. DNA of the CDR3: TGTGCCAGCTCACCAGCCGTCAGGATGCCCCAGCATTTT. This codes for CASSPAVRMPQHF.

J is TRBJ1-2 and V is TRBV7-2; D ambiguous. Deletions cut 3 bases from V and 3 bases from J, with 8 bases between. The germline V gene has CDR1 SGHTA and CDR2 FQGNSA. This CDR3 has 13 residues. For the CDR3, the DNA is TGTGCCAGCAGCTTGGAAAGGGACTATGGCTACACCTTC. Protein: CASSLERDYGYTF.

This clone was seen a single time. The rearrangement joins TRBV25-1 to TRBJ1-6; 7 bases agree with TRBD1. Germline CDR1 and CDR2: MGHDK and SYGVNS. This CDR3 comprises 15 residues. V was pared by 5 bases and J by 7 bases, with 8 bases of the junction left unmatched. CDR3: CASSPQGQRNSPLHF. The DNA of the CDR3 is TGTGCCAGCAGTCCCCAGGGACAGAGAAATTCACCCCTCCACTTT.

The chain combines TRBV19 with TRBJ2-2; 11 nucleotides agree with TRBD2. V gave up 7 bases and J gave up 4 bases; unmatched junction bases: 14. The germline V gene encodes CDR1 LNHDA and CDR2 SQIVND (reference sequence). The CDR3 totals 18 residues. Here the CDR3 DNA reads TGTGCCAGTATGGGGACTTTAGCGGGAGGGCCGAGCACCGGGGAGCTGTTTTTT. Amino acids: CASMGTLAGGPSTGELFF.

The chain employs TRBV23-1 and TRBJ2-2; 8 nucleotides line up with TRBD1. TRBV23-1 is annotated as an ORF whose role is uncertain. V shed 0 bases and J 4 bases; nucleotides not matched to a gene: 4. This CDR3 region has 16 residues. CDR3 sequence reads: CASSQSGQVGTGELFF. The CDR3 DNA reads TGCGCCAGCAGTCAATCGGGACAGGTCGGCACCGGGGAGCTGTTTTTT.

V is TRBV19 and J is TRBJ2-6; D is unresolved. Germline V gene sequence: CDR1 LNHDA, CDR2 SQIVND (reference sequence). Trimming took 5 bases from V and 9 from J, leaving 8 bases between them. The CDR3 totals 12 residues. For the CDR3, the DNA is TGTGCCAGTAGTCCTGACCACAACGTCCTGACTTTC. Protein product: CASSPDHNVLTF.